The 19 T cell receptor beta chains below come from one sample, sequenced in a study of response to subunit inactivated influenza vaccine. TCRdb re-derived calls from the RT-PCR reads in MiXCR, one entry per CDR3 protein. The table lists about 580,000 distinct CDR3 sequences, around 15% of them singletons. Source: PBMCs from blood, taken 11 to 12 days after vaccination. The receptors derive from a man between 50 and 59 years old who received an inactivated influenza vaccine.

In this sample, this clonotype turned up a few times. The V call is TRBV12-3 or TRBV12-4, the J call TRBJ2-2; D perhaps matches TRBD1 (6 bases). This CDR3 has 12 amino acids. The V end was cut by 8 bases, the J end by 6 bases, with 10 bases between. CDR3 coding DNA: TGTGCCAGCGAACAGGGACCCGGGGAGCTGTTTTTT. Encoded protein: CASEQGPGELFF.

This chain connects TRBV10-3 to TRBJ1-6; unclear D gene. Trimming left V 4 bases short and J 7 bases short, with 11 bases between. Germline values: CDR1 ENHRY, CDR2 SYGVKD. The CDR3 runs to 14 residues. The CDR3 DNA reads as TGTGCCATCAGTGTTGCCCAGCAAAATTCACCCCTCCACTTT. Protein sequence: CAISVAQQNSPLHF.

This clonotype was observed at least ten times. The chain recombines TRBV20-1 with TRBJ1-2; D remains unclear. V gave up 0 bases and J gave up 1 base, with 12 bases separating them. CDR1 is DFQATT, CDR2 SNEGSKA, per germline (reference sequence). This CDR3 is 15 amino acids long. DNA for the CDR3: TGCAGTGCTAGAGATAGTACAGCTTTTAACTATGGCTACACCTTC. This encodes CSARDSTAFNYGYTF.

The CDR3 nucleotides read TGCGCCAGCAGCTTTGGCCTGACTAGCAGAAATCAAGAGACCCAGTACTTC. Translating gives CASSFGLTSRNQETQYF. This chain links TRBV5-1 with TRBJ2-5, with TRBD2 matching 7 bases. The J segment lost 2 bases and the V segment lost 2 bases, leaving 12 bases of the junction unmatched. Germline V gene lookup returns CDR1 SGHRS and CDR2 YFSETQ. The CDR3 spans 17 residues.

The J gene is TRBJ2-2, the V gene TRBV12-3 or TRBV12-4; 12 nucleotides line up with TRBD1. The length of the CDR3 is 14 residues. J was trimmed by 10 bases and V by 5 bases; bases with no gene match: 5. The CDR3 reads CASSRDRGPEELFF. The DNA of the CDR3 is TGTGCCAGCAGTAGGGACAGGGGGCCCGAGGAGCTGTTTTTT.

The genes are TRBV10-3 and TRBJ2-5, with D perhaps assigned TRBD1 or TRBD2 (5 bases each). Per germline, CDR1 ENHRY and CDR2 SYGVKD. The CDR3 length is 16 residues. The V gene lost 1 base and the J gene lost 2 bases, with 14 bases spanning the gap. The CDR3 nucleotides read TGTGCCATCAGTGAGTTGTATCGGGACCGTCAAGAGACCCAGTACTTC. Translating gives CAISELYRDRQETQYF.

There are many counts of this clonotype. The chain links TRBV4-3 to TRBJ2-7; 11 positions match TRBD1. There are 18 residues in the CDR3. Germline trimming cut 0 bases from V and 1 base from J; bases unmatched to any gene: 8. Germline V lookup: CDR1 LGHNA, CDR2 YSLEER. The DNA of the CDR3 is TGCGCCAGCAGCCAAGACCTCCCGGGGACAGGGGGGTCCTACGAGCAGTACTTC. Protein: CASSQDLPGTGGSYEQYF.

This clonotype was seen a handful of times. J is TRBJ1-2 and V is TRBV3-1; TRBD1 might be the D (5 bases). Germline assignment: CDR1 LGHDT and CDR2 YNNKEL (reference sequence). The V end lost 4 bases, the J end lost 4 bases, and 16 bases lay between the germline ends. This CDR3 region has 15 residues. CDR3 region: CASSPPGVPFYGYTF. The CDR3 DNA sequence: TGTGCCAGCAGCCCCCCGGGGGTGCCGTTCTATGGCTACACCTTC.

The chain couples TRBV19 to TRBJ2-1; possibly TRBD2 for D (5 bases). V was trimmed by 0 bases and J by 3 bases, leaving 15 bases between them. The length of the CDR3 is 17 residues. Germline values: CDR1 LNHDA, CDR2 SQIVND (reference sequence). The DNA for the CDR3 is TGTGCCAGTAGTATAGATTACCCGACGGGGATCTACAATGAGCAGTTCTTC. Protein product: CASSIDYPTGIYNEQFF.

The chain employs TRBV5-1 and TRBJ2-4; tentatively, D is TRBD1 or TRBD2 (5 bases each). The CDR3 covers 17 residues. CDR1 and CDR2 from the germline V gene are SGHRS and YFSETQ. V lost 4 bases and J lost 0, with 17 bases in between. Here the CDR3 DNA reads TGCGCCAGCAGCCCGGTGGGGACCCTCCCAGCCAAAAACATTCAGTACTTC. Protein product: CASSPVGTLPAKNIQYF.

This rearrangement joins TRBV7-9 to TRBJ1-4, with D perhaps TRBD1 (5 bases). This CDR3 spans 14 amino acids. The ends were cut back, 10 bases at V and 3 bases at J, with 15 bases in the middle. Germline V gene sequence: CDR1 SEHNR, CDR2 FQNEAQ (reference sequence). The CDR3 here is CAIPLWDPNEKLFF. CDR3 DNA sequence: TGTGCCATTCCCTTGTGGGACCCTAATGAAAAACTGTTTTTT.

The J gene is TRBJ2-1, the V gene TRBV4-3; 10 bases match TRBD2. The CDR3 loop spans 16 amino acids. With 0 bases clipped from V and 8 bases from J, the junction kept 7 bases outside the gene matches. The germline V gene has CDR1 LGHNA and CDR2 YSLEER. CDR3: CASSQEGAGGPYEQFF. For the CDR3, the DNA is TGCGCCAGCAGCCAAGAAGGAGCGGGAGGGCCTTATGAGCAGTTCTTC.

The chain carries TRBV28 and TRBJ2-6; tentative D call: TRBD2 (6 bases). V lost 4 bases and J lost 3, with 16 bases in between. Germline CDR1 reads MDHEN; CDR2 reads SYDVKM. CDR3 length: 17 residues. CDR3 in DNA: TGTGCCAGCAGTTGGGTGGAGGGGACTTATGGGGCCAACGTCCTGACTTTC. Residues: CASSWVEGTYGANVLTF. The whole variable domain, filled in from reference TRBV28 and TRBJ2-6, reads DVKVTQSSRYLVKRTGEKVFLECVQDMDHENMFWYRQDPGLGLRLIYFSYDVKMKEKGDIPEGYSVSREKKERFSLILESASTNQTSMYLCASSWVEGTYGANVLTFGAGSRLTVL.

V usage is TRBV14 and J usage is TRBJ2-2, with unresolved D. CDR1 and CDR2 from the germline V gene are SGHDN and FVKESK. Between the trimmed V and J ends, which lost 1 base and 4 bases, there was a span of 7 bases. There are 14 residues in the CDR3. The CDR3 spells CASSQATLTGELFF. CDR3 bases: TGTGCCAGCAGCCAAGCGACACTCACCGGGGAGCTGTTTTTT.

This clonotype was recorded a few times. This chain uses TRBV7-9 with TRBJ1-3; TRBD1 matches 11 bases. The CDR3 sequence is 15 residues long. From germline, CDR1 is SEHNR and CDR2 FQNEAQ (reference sequence). With 3 bases clipped from V and 4 bases from J, the junction kept 2 bases outside the gene matches. This CDR3 is CASSLGQGDGNTIYF. As DNA, the CDR3 is TGTGCCAGCAGCTTGGGACAGGGGGACGGAAACACCATATATTTT.

The table lists this clonotype with a few counts. V and J are TRBV5-1 and TRBJ1-4, with D hard to call. With 5 bases removed from V and 1 base from J, the gap between germline ends came to 6 bases. Germline loops: CDR1 SGHRS, CDR2 YFSETQ. The CDR3 consists of 13 residues. The CDR3 protein is CASRGGTNEKLFF. For the CDR3, the DNA is TGCGCCAGCAGGGGTGGAACTAATGAAAAACTGTTTTTT.

This clonotype was seen a handful of times. The chain uses TRBV15 and TRBJ2-1; TRBD1 is a possible D gene (5 bases). The CDR3 consists of 11 residues. Germline V gives CDR1 LNHNV, CDR2 YYDKDF (reference sequence). With 6 bases removed from V and 10 bases from J, the gap between germline ends came to 10 bases. DNA for the CDR3: TGTGCCACCAGGAAACAGGTGGAGCAGTTCTTC. Translation: CATRKQVEQFF.

This clonotype was counted only a few times. This rearrangement joins TRBV5-1 to TRBJ2-5; D not resolved. Germline V CDR1 and CDR2: SGHRS, YFSETQ. The CDR3 contains 12 residues. The V end was cut by 5 bases, the J end by 3 bases, with 8 bases between. DNA for the CDR3: TGCGCCAGCAGATTCGCGGAAGAGACCCAGTACTTC. Protein product: CASRFAEETQYF.

V and J are TRBV7-8 and TRBJ2-7; 7 nucleotides align to TRBD2. Germline V gene sequence: CDR1 SGHVS, CDR2 FQNEAQ. V was pared by 3 bases and J by 3 bases, with 8 bases of the junction left unmatched. The CDR3 loop spans 15 amino acids. In nucleotides, the CDR3 is TGTGCCAGCAGCTTTTTTGCGGGAGCATTCTACGAGCAGTACTTC. The encoded protein is CASSFFAGAFYEQYF.